The clone carrying this T cell receptor (beta chain) was counted only a few times. Its antigen is unidentified. This CDR3 is built from 12 residues. CDR1 is SQVTM, CDR2 ANQGSEA, per germline. Trimming took 4 bases from V and 4 from J, leaving 10 bases between them. PCR involved 60 Vbeta and 13 Jbeta primers. Some clones are missing from TCRdb's copy, which holds only in-frame ones; the method was immunoSEQ multiplex PCR. Of under 200,000 clones detected, roughly 80% appear once; the ten largest clones hold more than 1.2%. The data were obtained in a study of cytomegalovirus exposure and HLA in healthy donors. Overall study results and limits: Immune exposure was documented only through CMV serostatus. The study recorded 150 to 200 TCR beta chains that were cytomegalovirus-associated. Some V segments, including TRBV6-2 and TRBV6-3, were excluded as indistinguishable.

Sequencing was carried out using PBMCs. The rearrangement links TRBV29-1 to TRBJ1-1; D uncertain. The source of this sequence is a man younger than 30 in good health and CMV-seronegative. Written as DNA, the CDR3 is TGCAGCGTTGTGCCTCGCGGCACTGAAGCTTTCTTT. It encodes CSVVPRGTEAFF. The full variable domain, rest sourced from reference TRBV29-1 and TRBJ1-1, is SAVISQKPSRDICQRGTSLTIQCQVDSQVTMMFWYRQQPGQSLTLIATANQGSEATYESGFVIDKFPISRPNLTFSTLTVSNMSPEDSSIYLCSVVPRGTEAFFGQGTRLTVV.